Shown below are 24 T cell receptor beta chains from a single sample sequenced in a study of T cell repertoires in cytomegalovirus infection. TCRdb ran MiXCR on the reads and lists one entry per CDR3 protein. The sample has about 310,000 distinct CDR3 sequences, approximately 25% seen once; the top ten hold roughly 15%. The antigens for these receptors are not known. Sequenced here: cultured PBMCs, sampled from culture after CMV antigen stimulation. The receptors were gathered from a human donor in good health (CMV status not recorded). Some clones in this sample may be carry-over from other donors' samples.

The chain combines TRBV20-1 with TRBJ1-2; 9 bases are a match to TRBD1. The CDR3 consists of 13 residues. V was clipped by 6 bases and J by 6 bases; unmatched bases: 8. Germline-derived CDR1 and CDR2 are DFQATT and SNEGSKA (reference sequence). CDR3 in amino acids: CSARQGGGDGYTF. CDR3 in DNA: TGCAGTGCGAGACAGGGGGGCGGGGATGGCTACACCTTC.

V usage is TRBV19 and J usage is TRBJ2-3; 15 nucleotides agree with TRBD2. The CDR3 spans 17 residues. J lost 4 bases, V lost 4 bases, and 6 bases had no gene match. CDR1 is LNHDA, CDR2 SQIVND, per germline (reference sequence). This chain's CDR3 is CASSTSGTSGRSDTQYF. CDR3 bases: TGTGCCAGTAGTACCTCCGGGACTAGCGGGAGGTCAGATACGCAGTATTTT.

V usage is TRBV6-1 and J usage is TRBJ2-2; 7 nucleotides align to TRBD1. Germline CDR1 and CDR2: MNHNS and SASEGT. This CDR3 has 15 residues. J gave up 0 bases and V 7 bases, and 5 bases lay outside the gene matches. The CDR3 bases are TGTGCCAGCACCAAAGGGGGCGCGAACACCGGGGAGCTGTTTTTT. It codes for CASTKGGANTGELFF.

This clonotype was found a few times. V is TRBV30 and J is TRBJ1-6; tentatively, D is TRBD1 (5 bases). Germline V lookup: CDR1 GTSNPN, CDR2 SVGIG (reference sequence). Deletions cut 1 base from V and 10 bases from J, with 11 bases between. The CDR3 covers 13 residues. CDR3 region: CAWSGRRDSPLHF. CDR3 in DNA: TGTGCCTGGAGTGGACGCCGGGACTCACCCCTCCACTTT.

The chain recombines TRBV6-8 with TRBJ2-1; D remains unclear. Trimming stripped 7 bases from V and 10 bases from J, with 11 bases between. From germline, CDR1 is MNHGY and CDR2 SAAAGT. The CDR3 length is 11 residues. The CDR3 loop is CASTSFREQFF. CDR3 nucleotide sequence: TGTGCCAGCACCTCGTTCAGAGAGCAGTTCTTC.

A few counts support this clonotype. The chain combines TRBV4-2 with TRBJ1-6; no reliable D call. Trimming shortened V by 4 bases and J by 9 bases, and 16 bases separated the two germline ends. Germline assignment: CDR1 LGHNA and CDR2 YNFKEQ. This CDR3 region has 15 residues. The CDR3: CASSPLEGSLSPLHF. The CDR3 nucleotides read TGTGCCAGCAGCCCCCTCGAAGGGAGTCTTTCACCCCTCCACTTT.

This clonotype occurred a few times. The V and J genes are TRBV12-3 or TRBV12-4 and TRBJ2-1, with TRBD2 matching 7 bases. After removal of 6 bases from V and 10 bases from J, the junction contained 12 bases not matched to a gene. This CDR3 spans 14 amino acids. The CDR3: CASSASGRIGEQFF. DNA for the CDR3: TGTGCCAGCAGCGCTAGCGGTCGAATTGGCGAGCAGTTCTTC.

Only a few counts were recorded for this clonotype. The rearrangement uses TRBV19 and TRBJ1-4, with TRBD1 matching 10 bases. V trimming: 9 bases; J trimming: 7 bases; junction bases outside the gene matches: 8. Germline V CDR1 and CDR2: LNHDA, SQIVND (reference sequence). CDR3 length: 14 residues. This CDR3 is CASSRTGGREKLFF. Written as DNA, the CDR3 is TGTGCCAGCTCTCGGACAGGGGGTCGTGAAAAACTGTTTTTT.

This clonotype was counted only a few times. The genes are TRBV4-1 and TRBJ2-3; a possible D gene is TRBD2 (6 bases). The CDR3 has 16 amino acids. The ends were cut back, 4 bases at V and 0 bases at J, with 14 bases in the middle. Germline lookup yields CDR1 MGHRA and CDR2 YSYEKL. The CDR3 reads CASSPVVGTSTDTQYF. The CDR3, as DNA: TGCGCCAGCAGCCCAGTTGTGGGGACTAGCACAGATACGCAGTATTTT.

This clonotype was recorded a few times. This chain's CDR3 is CASSRSPTGTSFDEQYF. For the CDR3, the DNA is TGTGCCAGCTCACGGTCACCAACCGGGACTAGCTTCGACGAGCAGTACTTC. The genes are TRBV18 and TRBJ2-7; 9 bases map to TRBD2. CDR1 KGHSH and CDR2 LQKENI come from the germline V gene. Losses at the gene ends were 4 bases for V and 5 bases for J; bases not matched to a gene: 15. The length of the CDR3 is 17 residues.

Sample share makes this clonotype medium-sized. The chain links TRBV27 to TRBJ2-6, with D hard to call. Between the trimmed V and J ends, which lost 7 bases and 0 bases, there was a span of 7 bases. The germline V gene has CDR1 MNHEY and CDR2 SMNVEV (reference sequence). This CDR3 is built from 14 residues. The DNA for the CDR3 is TGTGCCAGCACTCGGAACTCTGGGGCCAACGTCCTGACTTTC. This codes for CASTRNSGANVLTF.

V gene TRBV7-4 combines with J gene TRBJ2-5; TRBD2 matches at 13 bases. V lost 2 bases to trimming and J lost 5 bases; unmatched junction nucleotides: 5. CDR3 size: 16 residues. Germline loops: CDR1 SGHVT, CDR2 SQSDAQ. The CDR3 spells CASSLWTSGSLETQYF. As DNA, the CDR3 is TGTGCCAGCAGCTTATGGACTAGCGGGAGTTTGGAGACCCAGTACTTC.

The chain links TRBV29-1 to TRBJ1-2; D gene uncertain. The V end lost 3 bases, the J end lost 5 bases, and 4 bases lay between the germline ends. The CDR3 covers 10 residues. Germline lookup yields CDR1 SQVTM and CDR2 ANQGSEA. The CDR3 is CSVDQYGYTF. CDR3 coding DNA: TGCAGCGTTGACCAGTATGGCTACACCTTC.

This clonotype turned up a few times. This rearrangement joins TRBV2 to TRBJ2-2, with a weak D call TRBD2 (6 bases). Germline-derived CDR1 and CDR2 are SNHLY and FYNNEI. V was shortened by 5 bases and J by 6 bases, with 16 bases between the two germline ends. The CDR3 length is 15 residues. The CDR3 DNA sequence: TGTGCCAGCAGTCGCATCACGGGAGACGCCGGGGAGCTGTTTTTT. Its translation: CASSRITGDAGELFF.

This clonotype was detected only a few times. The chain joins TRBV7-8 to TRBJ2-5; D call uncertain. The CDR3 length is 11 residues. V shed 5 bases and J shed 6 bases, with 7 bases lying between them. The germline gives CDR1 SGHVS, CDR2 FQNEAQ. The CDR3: CASSLLKTQYF. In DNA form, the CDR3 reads TGTGCCAGCAGCCTCCTGAAGACCCAGTACTTC.

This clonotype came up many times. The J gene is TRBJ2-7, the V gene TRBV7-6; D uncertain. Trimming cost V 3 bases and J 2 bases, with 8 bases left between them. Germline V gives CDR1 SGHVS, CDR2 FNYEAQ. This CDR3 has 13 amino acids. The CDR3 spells CASSFHGPYEQYF. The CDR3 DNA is TGTGCCAGCAGCTTTCACGGACCCTACGAGCAGTACTTC. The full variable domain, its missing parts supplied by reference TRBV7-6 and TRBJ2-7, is GAGVSQSPRYKVTKRGQDVALRCDPISGHVSLYWYRQALGQGPEFLTYFNYEAQQDKSGLPNDRFSAERPEGSISTLTIQRTEQRDSAMYRCASSFHGPYEQYFGPGTRLTVT.

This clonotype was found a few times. CDR3 bases: TGTGCCAGTAGTTCCAGCGGAACCGCCTACAATGAGCAGTTCTTC. It codes for CASSSSGTAYNEQFF. The chain joins TRBV19 to TRBJ2-1; a possible D gene is TRBD2 (5 bases). The CDR3 has 15 amino acids. Germline CDR1 and CDR2: LNHDA and SQIVND (reference sequence). V gave up 5 bases and J gave up 2 bases, with 13 bases separating them.

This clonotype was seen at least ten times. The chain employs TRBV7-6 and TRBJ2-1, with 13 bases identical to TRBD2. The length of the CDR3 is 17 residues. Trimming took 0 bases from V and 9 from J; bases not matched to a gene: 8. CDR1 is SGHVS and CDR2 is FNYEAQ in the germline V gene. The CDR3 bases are TGTGCCAGCAGCTTAGCCGAAACTAGCGGGAGGGCCCTTGAGCAGTTCTTC. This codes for CASSLAETSGRALEQFF.

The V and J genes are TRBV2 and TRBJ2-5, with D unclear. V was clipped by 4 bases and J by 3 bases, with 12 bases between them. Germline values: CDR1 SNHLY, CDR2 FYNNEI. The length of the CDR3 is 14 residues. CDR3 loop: CASSAERAKETQYF. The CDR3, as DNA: TGTGCCAGCAGTGCCGAAAGAGCCAAAGAGACCCAGTACTTC.

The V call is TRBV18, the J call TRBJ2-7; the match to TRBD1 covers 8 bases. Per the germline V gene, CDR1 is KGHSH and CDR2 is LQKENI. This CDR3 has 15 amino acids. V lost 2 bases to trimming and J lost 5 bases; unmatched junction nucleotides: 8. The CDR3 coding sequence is TGTGCCAGCTCACCAGAGTGGACAGGGCTCCACGAGCAGTACGTC. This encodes CASSPEWTGLHEQYV.

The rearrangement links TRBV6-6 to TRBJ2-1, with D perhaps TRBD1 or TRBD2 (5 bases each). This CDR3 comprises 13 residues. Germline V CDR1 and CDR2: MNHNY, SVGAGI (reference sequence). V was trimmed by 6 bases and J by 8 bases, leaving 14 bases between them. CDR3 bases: TGTGCCAGCAGCCCTACGGGGCCAGATGAGCAGTTCTTC. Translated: CASSPTGPDEQFF.

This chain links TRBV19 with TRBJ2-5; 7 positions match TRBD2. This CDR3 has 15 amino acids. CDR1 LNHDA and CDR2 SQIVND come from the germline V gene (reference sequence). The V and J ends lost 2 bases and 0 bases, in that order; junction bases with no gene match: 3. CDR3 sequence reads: CASSISGAYQETQYF. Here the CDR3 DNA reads TGTGCCAGTAGTATAAGCGGGGCATACCAAGAGACCCAGTACTTC.

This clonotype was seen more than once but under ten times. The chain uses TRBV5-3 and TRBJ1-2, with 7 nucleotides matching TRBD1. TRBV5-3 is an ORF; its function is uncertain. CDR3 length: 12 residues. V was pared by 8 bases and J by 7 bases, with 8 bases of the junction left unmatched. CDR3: CASSGTVAGYTF. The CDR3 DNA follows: TGTGCCAGCAGCGGGACAGTGGCTGGCTACACCTTC.

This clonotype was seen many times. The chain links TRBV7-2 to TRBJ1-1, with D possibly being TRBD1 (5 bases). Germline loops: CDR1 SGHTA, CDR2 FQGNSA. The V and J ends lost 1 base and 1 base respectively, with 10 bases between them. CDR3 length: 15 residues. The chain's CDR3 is CASSLDQGKNTEAFF. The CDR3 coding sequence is TGTGCCAGCAGCTTAGATCAGGGAAAGAACACTGAAGCTTTCTTT. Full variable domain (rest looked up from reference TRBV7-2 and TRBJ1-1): GAGVSQSPSNKVTEKGKDVELRCDPISGHTALYWYRQSLGQGLEFLIYFQGNSAPDKSGLPSDRFSAERTGGSVSTLTIQRTQQEDSAVYLCASSLDQGKNTEAFFGQGTRLTVV.